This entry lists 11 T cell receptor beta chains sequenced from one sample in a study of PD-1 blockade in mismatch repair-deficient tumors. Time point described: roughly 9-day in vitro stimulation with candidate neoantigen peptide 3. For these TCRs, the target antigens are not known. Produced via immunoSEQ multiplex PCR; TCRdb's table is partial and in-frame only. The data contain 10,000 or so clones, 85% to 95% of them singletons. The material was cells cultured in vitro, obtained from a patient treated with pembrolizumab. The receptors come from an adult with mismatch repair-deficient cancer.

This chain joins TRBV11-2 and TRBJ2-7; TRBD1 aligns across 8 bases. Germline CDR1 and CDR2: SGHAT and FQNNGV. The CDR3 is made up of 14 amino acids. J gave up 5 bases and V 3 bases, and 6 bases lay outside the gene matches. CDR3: CASSFQGAVNEQYF. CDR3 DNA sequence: TGTGCCAGCAGCTTTCAGGGGGCGGTGAACGAGCAGTACTTC.

CDR3 coding DNA: TGTGCCAGCAGTTTAACTCGGGGCACTGAAGCTTTCTTT. Its protein is CASSLTRGTEAFF. V is TRBV27 and J is TRBJ1-1; unclear D gene. Germline V gene data show CDR1 as MNHEY and CDR2 as SMNVEV (reference sequence). The CDR3 spans 13 residues. Trimming took 2 bases from V and 4 from J, leaving 8 bases between them.

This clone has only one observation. CDR3 bases: TGTGCCAGCTCACGGTCTTCTAGTTCCCACGAGCAGTACTTC. Translation: CASSRSSSSHEQYF. The chain has TRBV18 and TRBJ2-7; unclear D gene. The V gene's germline CDR1 is KGHSH and CDR2 LQKENI. Trimming left V 4 bases short and J 5 bases short, with 15 bases between. The CDR3 covers 14 residues.

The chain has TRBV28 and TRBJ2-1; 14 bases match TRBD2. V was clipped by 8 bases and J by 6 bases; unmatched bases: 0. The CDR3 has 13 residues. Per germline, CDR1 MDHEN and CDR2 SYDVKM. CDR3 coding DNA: TGTGCCAGCGGACTAGCGGGAGGCAATGAGCAGTTCTTC. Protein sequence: CASGLAGGNEQFF.

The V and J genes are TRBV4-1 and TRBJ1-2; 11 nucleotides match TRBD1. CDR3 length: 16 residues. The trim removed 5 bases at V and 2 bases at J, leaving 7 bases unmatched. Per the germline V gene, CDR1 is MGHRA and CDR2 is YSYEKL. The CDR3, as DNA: TGCGCCAGCAGCGGACGGACAGGGGGCTTAAACTATGGCTACACCTTC. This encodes CASSGRTGGLNYGYTF.

The DNA for the CDR3 is TGCAGTGCTTGGGTCCTCGGGGAGCAGTACTTC. It is translated as CSAWVLGEQYF. The genes are TRBV20-1 and TRBJ2-7, with D hard to call. CDR1 DFQATT and CDR2 SNEGSKA come from the germline V gene (reference sequence). V lost 5 bases, J lost 7 bases, and 12 bases lay in between. This CDR3 contains 11 residues.

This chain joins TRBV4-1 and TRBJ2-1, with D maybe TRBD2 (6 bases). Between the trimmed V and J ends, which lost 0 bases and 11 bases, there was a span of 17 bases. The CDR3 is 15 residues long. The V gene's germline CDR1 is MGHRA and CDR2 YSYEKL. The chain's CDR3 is CASSQDDGPGTQQFF. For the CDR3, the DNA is TGCGCCAGCAGCCAAGATGACGGTCCCGGGACTCAGCAGTTCTTC.

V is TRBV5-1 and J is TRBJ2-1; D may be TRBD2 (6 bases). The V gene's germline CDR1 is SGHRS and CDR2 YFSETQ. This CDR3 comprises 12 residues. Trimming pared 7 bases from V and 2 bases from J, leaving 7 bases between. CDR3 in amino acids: CASRRAYNEQFF. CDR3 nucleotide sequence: TGCGCCAGCCGGAGGGCCTACAATGAGCAGTTCTTC.

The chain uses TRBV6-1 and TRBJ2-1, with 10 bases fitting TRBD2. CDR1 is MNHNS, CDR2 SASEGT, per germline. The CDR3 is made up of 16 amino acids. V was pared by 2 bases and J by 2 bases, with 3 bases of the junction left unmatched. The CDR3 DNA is TGTGCCAGCAGTGAAATCCTAGCGGGAGCCTACAATGAGCAGTTCTTC. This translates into CASSEILAGAYNEQFF.

The CDR3 here is CASSPEASGAKFF. The DNA of the CDR3 is TGCGCCAGCAGCCCGGAAGCTAGCGGGGCTAAGTTCTTC. The chain employs TRBV5-1 and TRBJ2-1; 9 bases map to TRBD2. J lost 14 bases, V lost 4 bases, and 10 bases had no gene match. CDR1 is SGHRS and CDR2 is YFSETQ in the germline V gene. CDR3 length: 13 amino acids.

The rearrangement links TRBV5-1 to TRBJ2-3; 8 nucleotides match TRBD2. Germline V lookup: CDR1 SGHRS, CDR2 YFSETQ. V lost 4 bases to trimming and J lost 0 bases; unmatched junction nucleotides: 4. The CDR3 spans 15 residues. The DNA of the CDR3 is TGCGCCAGCAGCCTAGCGGGCCCTAGCACAGATACGCAGTATTTT. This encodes CASSLAGPSTDTQYF.